The rows below give T cell receptor beta chains drawn from one sample of a study of T-cell reconstitution after alpha-beta-depleted transplantation in children. TCRdb reprocessed the PCR reads with MiXCR, giving one entry per CDR3 protein. Among about 300,000 distinct CDR3 sequences listed, over 7% were seen once. This material consisted of peripheral blood, taken 360 days after TCRalphabeta/CD19-depleted stem cell transplant. These receptor sequences come from a female patient aged 2-9 years who had a stem cell transplant for Fanconi anemia, so the T cells may come from the graft donor. Each CDR3 is given with its conserved first and last residue. Fields, in order: V gene, J gene, CDR3 length, CDR3 protein.

TRBV5-1,TRBJ2-1,16,CASSLGPAISYNEQFF
TRBV25-1,TRBJ1-4,15,CASSGDRGPDEKLFF
TRBV7-2,TRBJ1-1,14,CASSFRTVYTEAFF
TRBV5-1,TRBJ1-5,17,CASSLGDTGSLNQPQHF
TRBV20-1,TRBJ2-5,16,CSARVASGGYQETQYF
TRBV7-3,TRBJ2-1,14,CASSPSGQRNEQFF
TRBV7-2,TRBJ2-3,15,CASSFDRGHRDTQYF
TRBV2,TRBJ2-7,13,CASGYEEGYEQYF
TRBV12-3/TRBV12-4,TRBJ1-2,13,CASSYPGNYGYTF
TRBV6-5,TRBJ1-1,14,CASSYVGQRTEAFF
TRBV5-1,TRBJ2-2,14,CASSLALSTGELFF
TRBV10-3,TRBJ1-5,15,CAISQGPGNNQPQHF
TRBV7-9,TRBJ1-1,12,CASSHWATEAFF
TRBV5-6,TRBJ2-3,16,CASTRRPPIPTDTQYF
TRBV20-1,TRBJ1-1,11,CSASENTEAFF
TRBV9,TRBJ2-3,13,CASSSSGADTQYF
TRBV12-3/TRBV12-4,TRBJ2-3,16,CASSLAIAGITDTQYF
TRBV7-9,TRBJ1-3,15,CASSSSTGSGNTIYF
TRBV6-2/TRBV6-3,TRBJ2-3,16,CASSTRTSGVTDTQYF
TRBV18,TRBJ1-1,13,CASSPQQNTEAFF
TRBV12-3/TRBV12-4,TRBJ2-1,14,CASSLTGTYNEQFF
TRBV27,TRBJ2-7,14,CASSFERGRNEQYF
TRBV28,TRBJ2-2,12,CASSFTTGELFF
TRBV25-1,TRBJ1-1,12,CASSEYNTEAFF
TRBV9,TRBJ2-7,15,CASSESPRVDYEQYF
TRBV24-1,TRBJ2-5,14,CATSDWAGEETQYF